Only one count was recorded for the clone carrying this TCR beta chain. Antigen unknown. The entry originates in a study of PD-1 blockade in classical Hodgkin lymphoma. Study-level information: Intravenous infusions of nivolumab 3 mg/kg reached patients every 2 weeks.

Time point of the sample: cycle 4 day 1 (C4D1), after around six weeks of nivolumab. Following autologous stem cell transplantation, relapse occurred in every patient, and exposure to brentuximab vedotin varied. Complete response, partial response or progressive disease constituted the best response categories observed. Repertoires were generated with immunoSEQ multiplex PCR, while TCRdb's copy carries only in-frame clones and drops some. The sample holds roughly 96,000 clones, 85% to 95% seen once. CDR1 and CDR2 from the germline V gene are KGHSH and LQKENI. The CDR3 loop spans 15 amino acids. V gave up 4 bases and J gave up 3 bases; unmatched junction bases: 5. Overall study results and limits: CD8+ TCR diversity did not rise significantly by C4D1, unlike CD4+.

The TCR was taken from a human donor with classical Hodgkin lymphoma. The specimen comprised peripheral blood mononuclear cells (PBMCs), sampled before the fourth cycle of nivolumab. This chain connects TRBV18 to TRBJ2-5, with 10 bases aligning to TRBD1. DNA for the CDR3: TGTGCCAGCTCACTCACCGGGACAGGGGAAGAGACCCAGTACTTC. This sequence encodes CASSLTGTGEETQYF.